Shown below are 31 T cell receptor beta chains from a single sample sequenced in a study of shared clonotypes between healthy human individuals. The protocol was immunoSEQ multiplex PCR, while the TCRdb copy is restricted to in-frame clones and leaves out a portion. The sample contains around 100,000 clones, roughly 69% of which appear only once. The sequencing input was memory CD8+ T cells sorted from blood. Subset specified: CD45RO+ cells pooled with CCR7-negative TemRA cells. The receptors shown here come from a man aged 25-45 years in good health.

The rearrangement links TRBV18 to TRBJ2-7; 8 bases map to TRBD2. The CDR3 sequence is 19 residues long. The ends lost 4 bases at V and 0 bases at J; junction bases unmatched: 17. The V gene's germline CDR1 is KGHSH and CDR2 LQKENI. The CDR3 sequence is CASSLSGRAHLDNSYEQYF. DNA of the CDR3: TGTGCCAGCTCACTTTCCGGGAGGGCCCACTTGGATAACTCCTACGAGCAGTACTTC.

The chain uses TRBV19 and TRBJ2-7; a possible D gene is TRBD1 (6 bases). The length of the CDR3 is 13 residues. CDR1 and CDR2 (germline): LNHDA, SQIVND (reference sequence). Trimming took off 4 bases at V and 5 bases at J, with 12 bases between the two ends. The CDR3 DNA is TGTGCCAGTAGTACGCAGGGGATCCACGAGCAGTACTTC. Protein: CASSTQGIHEQYF.

A few counts support this clone. The V and J genes are TRBV10-2 and TRBJ1-2; 7 positions match TRBD1. This CDR3 comprises 16 residues. Germline assignment: CDR1 WSHSY and CDR2 SAAADI. V lost 0 bases and J lost 2; bases outside the gene matches: 6. CDR3 in amino acids: CASSESFRDSNYGYTF. The DNA of the CDR3 is TGCGCCAGCAGTGAGTCGTTTAGGGACAGCAACTATGGCTACACCTTC.

The rearrangement links TRBV11-2 to TRBJ2-3; D might be TRBD2 (5 bases). There are 15 residues in the CDR3. Trimming left V 5 bases short and J 4 bases short, with 16 bases between. Looked up from germline, CDR1 is SGHAT and CDR2 is FQNNGV. CDR3 nucleotide sequence: TGTGCCAGCAGCCCTCTAGCACCAGTGGCAGATACGCAGTATTTT. Its translation is CASSPLAPVADTQYF. The complete variable domain, with remaining parts taken from reference TRBV11-2 and TRBJ2-3, reads EAGVAQSPRYKIIEKRQSVAFWCNPISGHATLYWYQQILGQGPKLLIQFQNNGVVDDSQLPKDRFSAERLKGVDSTLKIQPAKLEDSAVYLCASSPLAPVADTQYFGPGTRLTVL.

The V call is TRBV5-6, the J call TRBJ1-2; D may be TRBD1 (6 bases). The V gene's germline CDR1 is SGHDT and CDR2 YYEEEE. Deletions cut 3 bases from V and 4 bases from J, with 10 bases between. The CDR3 runs to 13 residues. The CDR3 bases are TGTGCCAGCAGCTCCGGCAGGGGCTATGGCTACACCTTC. Translating gives CASSSGRGYGYTF.

This clone appeared a few times. The chain combines TRBV5-1 with TRBJ2-2; D is ambiguous. V was pared by 3 bases and J by 8 bases, with 8 bases between. The CDR3 is 12 amino acids. Germline V gene sequence: CDR1 SGHRS, CDR2 YFSETQ. The CDR3 coding sequence is TGCGCCAGCAGCTCCAACTTTGGGGAGCTGTTTTTT. This codes for CASSSNFGELFF. Full variable domain (remainder filled in from reference TRBV5-1 and TRBJ2-2): KAGVTQTPRYLIKTRGQQVTLSCSPISGHRSVSWYQQTPGQGLQFLFEYFSETQRNKGNFPGRFSGRQFSNSRSEMNVSTLELGDSALYLCASSSNFGELFFGEGSRLTVL.

This clone was counted between two and nine times. The gene calls are TRBV19 and TRBJ2-3; D is possibly TRBD1 (6 bases). CDR1 and CDR2 from the germline V gene are LNHDA and SQIVND (reference sequence). The V end lost 6 bases, the J end lost 1 base, and 11 bases lay between the germline ends. This CDR3 has 14 residues. DNA for the CDR3: TGTGCCAGTAGACCGGGACACCGCACAGATACGCAGTATTTT. Protein: CASRPGHRTDTQYF. The entire variable domain, with the rest obtained from reference TRBV19 and TRBJ2-3, is as follows: DGGITQSPKYLFRKEGQNVTLSCEQNLNHDAMYWYRQDPGQGLRLIYYSQIVNDFQKGDIAEGYSVSREKKESFPLTVTSAQKNPTAFYLCASRPGHRTDTQYFGPGTRLTVL.

The V and J genes are TRBV7-9 and TRBJ2-1; D may be TRBD2 (5 bases). Trimming shortened V by 1 base and J by 5 bases, and 18 bases separated the two germline ends. Germline CDR1 reads SEHNR; CDR2 reads FQNEAQ (reference sequence). This CDR3 comprises 17 residues. CDR3 DNA sequence: TGTGCCAGCAGCTTAGTCCTCGGAGGACGCCAAAACAATGAGCAGTTCTTC. It specifies CASSLVLGGRQNNEQFF.

This chain links TRBV7-7 with TRBJ2-1; possibly TRBD1 for D (5 bases). Trimming took off 5 bases at V and 4 bases at J, with 15 bases between the two ends. CDR3 length: 15 amino acids. Germline V gives CDR1 SSHAT, CDR2 FNYEAQ (reference sequence). CDR3 residues: CASSLRAAEYNEQFF. DNA for the CDR3: TGTGCCAGCAGCCTCAGGGCGGCAGAATACAATGAGCAGTTCTTC.

J is TRBJ2-1 and V is TRBV10-3; 13 nucleotides align to TRBD2. Germline assignment: CDR1 ENHRY and CDR2 SYGVKD. J lost 0 bases, V lost 6 bases, and 8 bases had no gene match. The CDR3 runs 18 residues. Here the CDR3 DNA reads TGTGCCATCAGGGGGACTAGCGGGGTTAGAGACTCCTACAATGAGCAGTTCTTC. Translating it yields CAIRGTSGVRDSYNEQFF.

The CDR3 sequence is CASSSRTPSSYEQYF. The CDR3 coding sequence is TGTGCCAGCAGTTCGCGGACACCGAGCTCCTACGAGCAGTACTTC. This chain joins TRBV27 and TRBJ2-7, with D perhaps TRBD1 (5 bases). Trimming removed 4 bases at V and 0 bases at J, with 13 bases between. Germline-derived CDR1 and CDR2 are MNHEY and SMNVEV (reference sequence). This CDR3 has 15 amino acids.

This clone was picked up many times. V and J are TRBV7-9 and TRBJ2-1, with D uncertain. This CDR3 spans 16 amino acids. V shed 5 bases and J shed 5 bases, with 19 bases lying between them. Germline CDR1 and CDR2: SEHNR and FQNEAQ (reference sequence). Written as DNA, the CDR3 is TGTGCCAGCAGCCCTCCGGATGCCGGGCGAAACAATGAGCAGTTCTTC. This gives the protein CASSPPDAGRNNEQFF. Complete variable domain (other parts from reference TRBV7-9 and TRBJ2-1): DTGVSQNPRHKITKRGQNVTFRCDPISEHNRLYWYRQTLGQGPEFLTYFQNEAQLEKSRLLSDRFSAERPKGSFSTLEIQRTEQGDSAMYLCASSPPDAGRNNEQFFGPGTRLTVL.

The gene calls are TRBV7-8 and TRBJ1-1, with TRBD1 matching over 7 bases. J gave up 1 base and V 7 bases, and 6 bases lay outside the gene matches. This CDR3 has 14 amino acids. The V gene's germline CDR1 is SGHVS and CDR2 FQNEAQ. The CDR3 spells CASTQGRGNTEAFF. CDR3 coding DNA: TGTGCCAGCACACAGGGGAGAGGGAACACTGAAGCTTTCTTT.

This CDR3 is CASSRSGTVLYEQYF. The CDR3 DNA is TGTGCCAGCAGCCGTAGCGGGACCGTCCTCTACGAGCAGTACTTC. The chain combines TRBV14 with TRBJ2-7, with 8 nucleotides matching TRBD2. V lost 4 bases and J lost 3; bases outside the gene matches: 8. CDR3 size: 15 residues. From germline, CDR1 is SGHDN and CDR2 FVKESK.

The chain employs TRBV7-2 and TRBJ2-3; TRBD1 might be the D (5 bases). CDR1 is SGHTA and CDR2 is FQGNSA in the germline V gene. With 1 base removed from V and 3 bases from J, the gap between germline ends came to 8 bases. The CDR3 runs 14 residues. In nucleotides, the CDR3 is TGTGCCAGCAGCTTAGTGGCAGGGACAGATACGCAGTATTTT. Translated: CASSLVAGTDTQYF.

This clone was seen only a few times. The chain links TRBV7-9 to TRBJ2-2; 9 nucleotides line up with TRBD2. Germline lookup yields CDR1 SEHNR and CDR2 FQNEAQ (reference sequence). Trimming removed 5 bases from V and 4 bases from J; junction bases left unmatched: 8. The length of the CDR3 is 16 residues. The CDR3 coding sequence is TGTGCCAGCAGCCCCTTAGCGGGAGTCGGCACCGGGGAGCTGTTTTTT. Its protein product is CASSPLAGVGTGELFF.

J is TRBJ2-1 and V is TRBV5-1, with 8 bases matching TRBD1. The length of the CDR3 is 14 residues. Trimming cost V 2 bases and J 5 bases; bases outside gene matches: 3. The germline gives CDR1 SGHRS, CDR2 YFSETQ. CDR3 sequence (DNA): TGCGCCAGCAGCTTCAGGGGGCTACACAATGAGCAGTTCTTC. Amino acids: CASSFRGLHNEQFF. Using reference TRBV5-1 and TRBJ2-1 for the parts outside the CDR3, the full variable domain is KAGVTQTPRYLIKTRGQQVTLSCSPISGHRSVSWYQQTPGQGLQFLFEYFSETQRNKGNFPGRFSGRQFSNSRSEMNVSTLELGDSALYLCASSFRGLHNEQFFGPGTRLTVL.

This chain joins TRBV10-1 and TRBJ2-3, with TRBD2 matching 12 bases. The CDR3 is 15 residues long. The J segment lost 1 base and the V segment lost 6 bases, leaving 2 bases of the junction unmatched. Germline-derived CDR1 and CDR2 are WNHNN and SYGVQD (reference sequence). CDR3 in amino acids: CASRRLAGGTDTQYF. The CDR3, as DNA: TGCGCCAGCAGAAGACTAGCGGGAGGCACAGATACGCAGTATTTT.

This clone was seen a handful of times. This chain links TRBV19 with TRBJ2-1; D is unclear. The CDR3 loop spans 14 amino acids. The V end lost 6 bases, the J end lost 4 bases, and 13 bases lay between the germline ends. Germline assignment: CDR1 LNHDA and CDR2 SQIVND (reference sequence). CDR3 nucleotide sequence: TGTGCCAGTAGGACGTGGTGGGGTTACAATGAGCAGTTCTTC. Residues: CASRTWWGYNEQFF.

V gene TRBV7-2 combines with J gene TRBJ2-5; 7 nucleotides align to TRBD2. Trimming took 5 bases from V and 13 from J; bases not matched to a gene: 13. The CDR3 contains 13 residues. Germline lookup yields CDR1 SGHTA and CDR2 FQGNSA. In nucleotides, the CDR3 is TGTGCCAGCAGCCCTGGGGGGGGACTCAAGGCGTACTTC. Translated, it gives CASSPGGGLKAYF.

The chain employs TRBV11-2 and TRBJ2-5; a possible D gene is TRBD1 (6 bases). The CDR3 totals 14 residues. Trimming removed 4 bases from V and 4 bases from J, with 13 bases in between. Germline CDR1 SGHAT, CDR2 FQNNGV. The chain's CDR3 is CASSSYRVGETQYF. CDR3 coding DNA: TGTGCCAGCAGCTCTTACAGGGTCGGAGAGACCCAGTACTTC.

The DNA for the CDR3 is TGCGCCAGCAGTCTCCGGGACCGGATTAACAATGAGCAGTTCTTC. Translation gives CASSLRDRINNEQFF. The V call is TRBV10-2, the J call TRBJ2-1, with D possibly being TRBD1 or TRBD2 (5 bases each). The germline gives CDR1 WSHSY, CDR2 SAAADI. The CDR3 covers 15 residues. V was clipped by 5 bases and J by 5 bases, with 16 bases between them.

V gene TRBV25-1 combines with J gene TRBJ2-5; TRBD1 agrees at 7 bases. CDR3 length: 15 residues. With 6 bases clipped from V and 2 bases from J, the junction kept 9 bases outside the gene matches. The germline CDR1 and CDR2 sequences are MGHDK and SYGVNS. The CDR3 here is CASSAHGTAQETQYF. DNA of the CDR3: TGTGCCAGCAGCGCCCACGGGACAGCACAAGAGACCCAGTACTTC.

The rearrangement uses TRBV28 and TRBJ2-3, with 7 positions matching TRBD2. This CDR3 has 15 residues. The ends lost 3 bases at V and 5 bases at J; junction bases unmatched: 8. CDR1 and CDR2 from the germline V gene are MDHEN and SYDVKM. The CDR3 DNA reads TGTGCCAGCAGTTTGAGGGCGGGAGACATAGATACGCAGTATTTT. Encoded protein: CASSLRAGDIDTQYF.

The chain combines TRBV7-8 with TRBJ2-5; 7 nucleotides agree with TRBD2. V lost 2 bases and J lost 4; bases outside the gene matches: 13. Germline lookup yields CDR1 SGHVS and CDR2 FQNEAQ. The CDR3 has 17 amino acids. CDR3 loop: CASSLWPSGDTLETQYF. In DNA, the CDR3 is TGTGCCAGCAGCTTATGGCCTAGCGGAGACACTCTAGAGACCCAGTACTTC.

The chain links TRBV11-2 to TRBJ2-2; 10 nucleotides line up with TRBD1. The CDR3 contains 19 residues. Germline lookup yields CDR1 SGHAT and CDR2 FQNNGV. The ends lost 8 bases at V and 5 bases at J; junction bases unmatched: 20. CDR3 bases: TGTGCCAGCTTCCCGGTGGAACGACAGGGGGCGTTGGATACCGGGGAGCTGTTTTTT. It yields the protein CASFPVERQGALDTGELFF. The whole variable domain, filled in from reference TRBV11-2 and TRBJ2-2, reads EAGVAQSPRYKIIEKRQSVAFWCNPISGHATLYWYQQILGQGPKLLIQFQNNGVVDDSQLPKDRFSAERLKGVDSTLKIQPAKLEDSAVYLCASFPVERQGALDTGELFFGEGSRLTVL.

This clone was detected a few times. The chain couples TRBV2 to TRBJ2-7; 14 bases are shared with TRBD2. The ends lost 5 bases at V and 4 bases at J; junction bases unmatched: 4. Germline V gene sequence: CDR1 SNHLY, CDR2 FYNNEI. This CDR3 spans 15 amino acids. DNA for the CDR3: TGTGCCAGCAGTTCTGGGACTAGCGGGAGTTACGAGCAGTACTTC. It codes for CASSSGTSGSYEQYF. Drawing the rest from reference TRBV2 and TRBJ2-7, the complete variable domain is EPEVTQTPSHQVTQMGQEVILRCVPISNHLYFYWYRQILGQKVEFLVSFYNNEISEKSEIFDDQFSVERPDGSNFTLKIRSTKLEDSAMYFCASSSGTSGSYEQYFGPGTRLTVT.

This clone was found a few times. The chain couples TRBV19 to TRBJ2-1; D gene ambiguous. V was cut by 7 bases and J by 0 bases, with 7 bases left in between. The germline CDR1 and CDR2 sequences are LNHDA and SQIVND (reference sequence). This CDR3 is built from 13 residues. The CDR3 region is CASTVDSYNEQFF. In DNA form, the CDR3 reads TGTGCCAGTACCGTCGACTCCTACAATGAGCAGTTCTTC.

The CDR3, as DNA: TGTGCCAGCAGCGTAGGGACTAGCGGGAGAGGTTATAATGAGCAGTTCTTC. Translating it yields CASSVGTSGRGYNEQFF. The J gene is TRBJ2-1, the V gene TRBV9; 13 bases map to TRBD2. The J segment lost 7 bases and the V segment lost 0 bases, leaving 7 bases of the junction unmatched. The germline CDR1 and CDR2 sequences are SGDLS and YYNGEE. This CDR3 spans 17 amino acids. The full variable domain, its missing parts supplied by reference TRBV9 and TRBJ2-1, is DSGVTQTPKHLITATGQRVTLRCSPRSGDLSVYWYQQSLDQGLQFLIQYYNGEERAKGNILERFSAQQFPDLHSELNLSSLELGDSALYFCASSVGTSGRGYNEQFFGPGTRLTVL.

The V and J genes are TRBV27 and TRBJ2-7, with D perhaps TRBD2 (6 bases). The CDR3 covers 15 residues. Trimming stripped 5 bases from V and 7 bases from J, with 21 bases between. The germline CDR1 and CDR2 sequences are MNHEY and SMNVEV (reference sequence). The CDR3 nucleotides read TGTGCCAGCAGTCCGATTGGGTCGGGAGTGGAAGAGCAGTACTTC. Translating gives CASSPIGSGVEEQYF.

V is TRBV10-3 and J is TRBJ2-5, with 8 bases lining up with TRBD1. The CDR3 is 17 residues long. V shed 4 bases and J 2 bases; nucleotides not matched to a gene: 12. Per germline, CDR1 ENHRY and CDR2 SYGVKD. CDR3 in DNA: TGTGCCATCAGTGGCGGACAGGGAAGGGCCATACAAGAGACCCAGTACTTC. It specifies CAISGGQGRAIQETQYF.